A single count supports the clone carrying this T cell receptor beta chain. Antigen specificity is unknown. This record comes from a study of T cell repertoires in cytomegalovirus infection. About the study: TCR beta signatures that were public indicated CMV infection and matching HLA type.

MiXCR, run by TCRdb on the reads, gives a single entry per CDR3 protein. The sample carries some 590,000 distinct CDR3 sequences, about 39% recorded once. The germline CDR1 and CDR2 sequences are MDHEN and SYDVKM. This CDR3 has 12 amino acids. Trimming removed 10 bases from V and 5 bases from J; junction bases left unmatched: 8. V gene TRBV28 combines with J gene TRBJ2-7, with 7 nucleotides matching TRBD1. This sequence originates from a human donor in good health (CMV status not recorded). Some clones in this sample may be carry-over from other donors' samples. Sample: cultured PBMCs, taken from culture after CMV antigen stimulation. Written as DNA, the CDR3 is TGTGCCACCCGACAGGGTTCTCACGAGCAGTACTTC. It codes for CATRQGSHEQYF.